What follows are 11 T cell receptor beta chains derived from one specimen sequenced in a study of blood T cell repertoires in COVID-19. Sequenced by immunoSEQ multiplex PCR; TCRdb stores in-frame clones only, minus some. The table has roughly 570,000 clones, roughly 89% seen once. The sample comprised peripheral blood. Source of these receptors: a woman between 50 and 59 years old with COVID-19, enrolled during active disease.

This sequence joins TRBV28 and TRBJ2-1; 11 bases align to TRBD2. The CDR3 has 16 amino acids. Trimming removed 5 bases from V and 8 bases from J; junction bases left unmatched: 11. Per germline, CDR1 MDHEN and CDR2 SYDVKM. CDR3 nucleotides: TGTGCCAGCAGTCCCTCGGCTAGCGGGGGGCTCCATGAGCAGTTCTTC. It yields the protein CASSPSASGGLHEQFF.

The chain is built from TRBV29-1 and TRBJ1-1; TRBD1 is a possible D gene (6 bases). Per the germline V gene, CDR1 is SQVTM and CDR2 is ANQGSEA. The V end was cut by 7 bases, the J end by 1 base, with 16 bases between. The CDR3 consists of 14 residues. The CDR3 reads CSAGQRLTNTEAFF. The CDR3 nucleotides are TGCAGCGCCGGACAGAGACTTACGAACACTGAAGCTTTCTTT.

The CDR3 loop reads CATNSRGWDEQFF. CDR3 sequence (DNA): TGTGCCACCAATTCGAGGGGGTGGGATGAGCAGTTCTTC. The rearrangement uses TRBV6-5 and TRBJ2-1, with D perhaps matching TRBD1 (6 bases). The CDR3 sequence is 13 residues long. The V end lost 10 bases, the J end lost 8 bases, and 18 bases lay between the germline ends. Germline loops: CDR1 MNHEY, CDR2 SVGAGI.

This chain joins TRBV10-2 and TRBJ1-4; TRBD1 matches 7 bases. With V trimmed by 5 bases and J by 11 bases, 5 bases remained unmatched. CDR3 size: 12 residues. Germline CDR1 is WSHSY and CDR2 is SAAADI. The CDR3 DNA sequence: TGCGCCAGCAGTCTACAGGGGATCAAACTGTTTTTT. Amino acid sequence: CASSLQGIKLFF.

V usage is TRBV27 and J usage is TRBJ1-2, with D uncertain. Germline-derived CDR1 and CDR2 are MNHEY and SMNVEV (reference sequence). V lost 5 bases and J lost 7, with 20 bases in between. CDR3 length: 15 amino acids. The CDR3 sequence is CASSQTRDSVAGYTF. The CDR3 DNA reads as TGTGCCAGCAGTCAAACCCGGGATTCGGTGGCTGGCTACACCTTC.

The chain recombines TRBV6-5 with TRBJ1-2, with D possibly matching TRBD1 (5 bases). The CDR3 covers 14 residues. V dropped 5 bases and J dropped 7 bases, with 17 bases sitting between them. In germline, CDR1 is MNHEY, CDR2 SVGAGI. For the CDR3, the DNA is TGTGCCAGCAGTCGGTCGGCTGGGGCCGGTGGCTACACCTTC. Protein sequence: CASSRSAGAGGYTF.

V is TRBV29-1 and J is TRBJ1-1; TRBD1 aligns across 9 bases. Germline V gene lookup returns CDR1 SQVTM and CDR2 ANQGSEA. CDR3 length: 13 residues. The trim removed 6 bases at V and 4 bases at J, leaving 6 bases unmatched. CDR3 nucleotide sequence: TGCAGCGTGGGACAGGGCGGACTCACTGAAGCTTTCTTT. This gives the protein CSVGQGGLTEAFF.

The CDR3 here is CASSVGAGTEAFF. The CDR3 region has the DNA TGTGCCAGCAGCGTAGGGGCGGGCACTGAAGCTTTCTTT. This chain uses TRBV9 with TRBJ1-1; no definite D call. From germline, CDR1 is SGDLS and CDR2 YYNGEE. The CDR3 spans 13 residues. Trimming took 0 bases from V and 4 from J, leaving 7 bases between them.

The genes are TRBV11-3 and TRBJ2-1; weak D call: TRBD2 (5 bases). CDR1 and CDR2 (germline): SGHNT, YENEEA. The CDR3 is 12 residues long. V shed 5 bases and J shed 10 bases, with 12 bases lying between them. As DNA, the CDR3 is TGTGCCAGCAGCCCCAGCACGGGGGAGCAGTTCTTC. The encoded protein is CASSPSTGEQFF.

The genes are TRBV3-1 (or the pseudogene TRBV3-2) and TRBJ1-1, with a possible D match to TRBD1 (6 bases). The germline V gene has CDR1 LGHDT and CDR2 YNNKEL (reference sequence). V was cut by 1 base and J by 2 bases, with 11 bases left in between. This CDR3 has 15 residues. CDR3 sequence (DNA): TGTGCCAGCAGCCAAGCCGGGACAACCAACACTGAAGCTTTCTTT. This translates into CASSQAGTTNTEAFF.

The chain recombines TRBV6-6 with TRBJ1-1, with D possibly TRBD1 on 5 matching bases. CDR1 is MNHNY and CDR2 is SVGAGI in the germline V gene (reference sequence). CDR3 length equals 13 residues. Trimming took off 7 bases at V and 0 bases at J, with 9 bases between the two ends. The DNA for the CDR3 is TGTGCCAGCAATCTACAGGTGAACACTGAAGCTTTCTTT. Translation: CASNLQVNTEAFF.